This is a list of T cell receptor beta chains from one sample in a study of cytomegalovirus exposure and HLA in healthy donors. Sequencing used immunoSEQ multiplex PCR; TCRdb keeps in-frame clones, though not all of them. In the table there are 200,000 or so clones, approximately 78% of which are singletons. The sequencing sample was made of PBMCs. These receptors were obtained from a woman aged 18-29 years in good health and CMV-seronegative. The CDR3 runs from the conserved cysteine through the conserved F or W. A D gene is named only where the DNA matches it firmly. Size values are once, few and many counts, or a class for expanded clones, and some rows have none.

TRBV10-2	-	-	TRBJ1-6	CASSESTNSPLHF	TGCGCCAGCAGTGAGTCGACAAATTCACCCCTCCACTTT
TRBV5-5	-	-	TRBJ2-7	CASSSAGPEQYF	TGTGCCAGCAGCTCCGCGGGGCCCGAGCAGTACTTC
TRBV5-1	few	TRBD1	TRBJ1-2	CASSPGTGGGYGYTF	TGCGCCAGCAGCCCAGGGACAGGGGGAGGTTATGGCTACACCTTC
TRBV19	-	TRBD2	TRBJ2-1	CASSTPSRSGVAYNEQFF	TGTGCCAGTAGTACCCCCTCCAGAAGCGGGGTCGCCTACAATGAGCAGTTCTTC
TRBV27	-	TRBD1	TRBJ2-2	CASSLWPGGPTGELFF	TGTGCCAGCAGTTTATGGCCAGGGGGACCAACCGGGGAGCTGTTTTTT
TRBV5-1	once	-	TRBJ2-2	CASSSKVPLANNLITNTGELFF	TGCGCCAGCAGCTCTAAGGTCCCCCTAGCGAACAACCTCATTACAAACACCGGGGAGCTGTTTTTT
TRBV27	-	-	TRBJ1-4	CASSLPGLEKLFF	TGTGCCAGCAGTTTACCAGGGCTTGAAAAACTGTTTTTT
TRBV5-5	-	-	TRBJ1-1	CASSFGISWPEAFF	TGTGCCAGCAGCTTCGGGATTTCCTGGCCTGAAGCTTTCTTT
TRBV6-5	-	-	TRBJ1-1	CASVSNTEAFF	TGTGCCAGCGTTAGTAACACTGAAGCTTTCTTT
TRBV7-5	few	-	TRBJ1-1	CVRSLQALTGVMNTEAFF	TGTGTCAGAAGCTTACAGGCCCTGACAGGGGTTATGAACACTGAAGCTTTCTTT
TRBV4-1	once	-	TRBJ2-1	CASSQDGTDVQFF	TGCGCCAGCAGCCAAGACGGGACTGACGTTCAGTTCTTC
TRBV19	few	-	TRBJ1-1	CASSIGGRFTEAFF	TGTGCCAGTAGTATCGGGGGACGTTTCACTGAAGCTTTCTTT
TRBV29-1	-	TRBD2	TRBJ2-1	CSVRTSGYNEQFF	TGCAGCGTGAGGACTAGCGGGTACAATGAGCAGTTCTTC
TRBV7-8	-	-	TRBJ2-2	CASSSARGGIVLNTGELFF	TGTGCCAGCAGCTCAGCCCGAGGCGGAATAGTTTTGAACACCGGGGAGCTGTTTTTT
TRBV16	-	-	TRBJ2-7	CASSQSSSSYEQYF	TGTGCCAGCAGCCAATCCTCCTCCTCCTACGAGCAGTACTTC
TRBV6-1	few	-	TRBJ2-2	CASSDSSLRGHTGELFF	TGTGCCAGCAGTGATTCCAGCCTGCGGGGTCACACCGGGGAGCTGTTTTTT
TRBV9	-	-	TRBJ2-7	CASSPRWLAYEQYF	TGTGCCAGCAGCCCCCGTTGGCTAGCCTACGAGCAGTACTTC
TRBV11-3	-	TRBD1	TRBJ1-1	CASSLGTGKGTEAFF	TGTGCCAGCAGCTTAGGGACAGGGAAGGGAACTGAAGCTTTCTTT
TRBV27	-	-	TRBJ1-6	CASSLEGNYYNSPLHF	TGTGCCAGCAGTCTGGAGGGTAACTACTATAATTCACCCCTCCACTTT
TRBV7-9	-	-	TRBJ1-6	CASSGPYSPLHF	TGTGCCAGCAGTGGCCCGTATTCACCCCTCCACTTT
TRBV5-1	-	TRBD1	TRBJ2-7	CASSRYTGDPYEQYF	TGCGCCAGCAGCCGATACACAGGGGACCCCTACGAGCAGTACTTC
TRBV6-1	-	-	TRBJ2-2	CASRSFTLTGELFF	TGTGCCAGCAGGTCGTTTACTTTGACCGGGGAGCTGTTTTTT
TRBV20-1	-	-	TRBJ2-7	CSAPSEQYF	TGCAGTGCCCCGTCCGAGCAGTACTTC
TRBV6-6	-	-	TRBJ1-5	CASRSNSNQPQHF	TGTGCCAGCAGGAGTAATAGCAATCAGCCCCAGCATTTT
TRBV6-5	-	-	TRBJ1-2	CASSYGATRNYGYTF	TGTGCCAGCAGTTACGGGGCAACCAGAAACTATGGCTACACCTTC
TRBV5-4	-	TRBD1	TRBJ2-7	CASSLEPGQFYEQYF	TGTGCCAGCAGCTTGGAACCGGGACAGTTCTACGAGCAGTACTTC
TRBV6-1	-	TRBD1	TRBJ2-2	CASIPTGAAGELFF	TGTGCCAGCATCCCGACAGGGGCGGCCGGGGAGCTGTTTTTT
TRBV7-7	-	TRBD1	TRBJ2-5	CASSLYRGPRETQYF	TGTGCCAGCAGCCTCTACAGGGGGCCCAGAGAGACCCAGTACTTC
TRBV4-1	few	-	TRBJ1-2	CASSQDTGTAFGYGYTF	TGCGCCAGCAGCCAAGATACAGGGACCGCCTTCGGCTATGGCTACACCTTC
TRBV5-4	-	-	TRBJ1-1	CASRTTEDEAFF	TGTGCCAGCAGAACGACAGAAGACGAAGCTTTCTTT
TRBV4-1	-	TRBD2	TRBJ2-3	CASGLAGADTQYF	TGCGCCAGCGGCCTAGCGGGAGCAGATACGCAGTATTTT
TRBV14	-	TRBD2	TRBJ2-1	CASNRLADLNEQFF	TGTGCCAGCAACCGACTAGCAGATCTCAATGAGCAGTTCTTC
TRBV9	few	-	TRBJ1-1	CASSVDMAGTEAFF	TGTGCCAGCAGCGTAGATATGGCGGGGACTGAAGCTTTCTTT
TRBV6-4	-	-	TRBJ2-3	CASSPEGGDTDTQYF	TGTGCCAGCAGTCCCGAGGGCGGGGACACAGATACGCAGTATTTT
TRBV2	-	TRBD1	TRBJ2-5	CATDSAGTGNRETQYF	TGTGCCACCGACTCGGCCGGGACAGGGAATCGAGAGACCCAGTACTTC
TRBV15	-	TRBD2	TRBJ2-1	CATSRAGLAYFSYNEQFF	TGTGCCACCAGCAGAGCCGGACTAGCTTATTTCTCCTACAATGAGCAGTTCTTC
TRBV19	few	-	TRBJ1-1	CASSINMNTEAFF	TGTGCCAGTAGTATAAACATGAACACTGAAGCTTTCTTT
TRBV6-1	-	-	TRBJ1-1	CASSEVSGQLGNTEAFF	TGTGCCAGCAGTGAAGTGTCAGGACAGTTGGGGAACACTGAAGCTTTCTTT
TRBV18	-	TRBD1	TRBJ1-2	CASSPGTAYGYTF	TGTGCCAGCTCTCCCGGGACAGCCTATGGCTACACCTTC
TRBV27	-	TRBD2	TRBJ2-7	CASSLGTSGRNEQYF	TGTGCCAGCAGTTTGGGGACTAGCGGGAGGAACGAGCAGTACTTC
TRBV19	-	TRBD1	TRBJ2-1	CASSGTGVDNEQFF	TGTGCCAGTAGCGGGACAGGGGTGGACAATGAGCAGTTCTTC
TRBV6-5	-	-	TRBJ2-3	CASSETGDTQYF	TGTGCCAGCAGCGAGACTGGAGATACGCAGTATTTT
TRBV2	-	TRBD1	TRBJ2-3	CASRGTGVFGDTQYF	TGTGCCAGCAGGGGGACAGGGGTATTTGGAGATACGCAGTATTTT
TRBV7-9	-	-	TRBJ2-1	CASSPPGLEQFF	TGTGCCAGCAGCCCTCCGGGACTCGAGCAGTTCTTC
TRBV2	-	TRBD1	TRBJ2-3	CASSLTGASTDTQYF	TGTGCCAGCAGTCTTACAGGGGCTAGCACAGATACGCAGTATTTT
TRBV18	-	TRBD1	TRBJ1-1	CASLLGTDTEAFF	TGTGCCAGCTTACTGGGGACAGACACTGAAGCTTTCTTT
TRBV7-6	-	-	TRBJ1-1	CASSLAGRANTEAFF	TGTGCCAGCAGCTTAGCTGGCAGGGCGAACACTGAAGCTTTCTTT
TRBV2	-	-	TRBJ1-2	CASQGGYTF	TGTGCCTCGCAGGGTGGCTACACCTTC
TRBV5-1	-	TRBD2	TRBJ2-7	CASSLGGLEDEQYF	TGCGCCAGCAGCTTGGGGGGACTAGAGGACGAGCAGTACTTC
TRBV5-6	-	-	TRBJ1-1	CASSLLPGTEAFF	TGTGCCAGCAGCTTGTTGCCAGGTACTGAAGCTTTCTTT
TRBV11-2	once	TRBD2	TRBJ2-7	CASSLSSAGVLYEQYF	TGTGCCAGCAGCTTAAGTTCAGCGGGAGTCCTCTACGAGCAGTACTTC
TRBV6-4	-	-	TRBJ2-7	CASSPTHSTYEQYF	TGTGCCAGCAGTCCCACACACAGTACCTACGAGCAGTACTTC
TRBV15	few	-	TRBJ1-1	CATSRDRGKNTEAFF	TGTGCCACCAGCAGAGATCGGGGGAAAAACACTGAAGCTTTCTTT
TRBV25-1	few	TRBD2	TRBJ2-5	CASSTKRGHQETQYF	TGTGCCAGCAGTACAAAGCGGGGCCACCAAGAGACCCAGTACTTC
TRBV19	-	TRBD1	TRBJ2-7	CASKRGTGEAYEQYF	TGTGCCAGTAAGCGCGGGACAGGGGAGGCCTACGAGCAGTACTTC
TRBV5-5	few	-	TRBJ1-3	CASSPGGPSSGNTIYF	TGTGCCAGCAGCCCCGGGGGGCCGAGCTCTGGAAACACCATATATTTT
TRBV13	-	TRBD2	TRBJ2-7	CASSLKGSSGAASYEQYF	TGTGCCAGCAGCTTAAAGGGGTCTAGCGGGGCGGCCTCCTACGAGCAGTACTTC
TRBV2	-	TRBD1	TRBJ1-1	CASRTQGRGLLGTEAFF	TGTGCCAGCAGAACACAGGGGCGCGGGTTATTAGGCACTGAAGCTTTCTTT
TRBV10-3	-	TRBD1	TRBJ2-5	CAISEGQGEETQYF	TGTGCCATCAGTGAGGGGCAGGGGGAAGAGACCCAGTACTTC
TRBV15	-	-	TRBJ1-3	CATSTQGAGNTIYF	TGTGCCACCAGCACTCAAGGGGCTGGAAACACCATATATTTT